This T cell receptor (beta chain) was profiled in a study of blood T cell repertoires in COVID-19. Study at large: Both acute and convalescent COVID-19 samples were obtained from the United States, Italy and Spain. Sample material is recorded as cDNA or gDNA derived from T cells, B-cell-depleted T cells, or PBMCs.

The CDR3 length is 15 residues. Germline V gives CDR1 MDHEN, CDR2 SYDVKM. Unmatched junction bases numbered 4, after V lost 1 base and J lost 3 bases. Sequencing was performed with immunoSEQ multiplex PCR; in TCRdb, only in-frame clones are kept and a portion is missing. This table holds approximately 54,000 clones, roughly 81% found once. The chain employs TRBV28 and TRBJ1-2; 8 bases align to TRBD1. Sequencing used peripheral blood. The receptor was isolated from a woman in her sixties or seventies with acute or convalescent COVID-19. This CDR3 is CASSLSTGADYGYTF. The CDR3 nucleotides are TGTGCCAGCAGTTTATCGACAGGGGCAGACTATGGCTACACCTTC.